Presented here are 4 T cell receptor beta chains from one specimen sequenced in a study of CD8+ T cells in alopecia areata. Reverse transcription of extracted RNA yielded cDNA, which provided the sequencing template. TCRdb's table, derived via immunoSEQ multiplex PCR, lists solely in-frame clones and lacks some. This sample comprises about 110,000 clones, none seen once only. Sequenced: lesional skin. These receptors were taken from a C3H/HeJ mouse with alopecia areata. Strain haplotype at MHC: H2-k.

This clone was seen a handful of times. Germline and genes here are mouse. The CDR3 DNA, read in part, is TGCACCTGCAGTGCACTCACAGGGTCTAGTGCAGAA. This codes for CTCSALTGSSAE. The CDR3 in its entirety is CTCSALTGSSAETLYF. V and J are TRBV1 and TRBJ2-3, with D maybe TRBD1 (6 bases). The read terminates 4 residues before the CDR3 end, so the remaining end is supplied by the germline J gene. Germline V gives CDR1 NSQYPW, CDR2 LRSPGD (reference sequence). V dropped 2 bases and J dropped 0 bases, with 12 bases sitting between them. The CDR3 contains 16 residues. Looking up the rest from reference TRBV1 and TRBJ2-3 gives the full variable domain: VTLLEQNPRWRLVPRGQAVNLRCILKNSQYPWMSWYQQDLQKQLQWLFTLRSPGDKEVKSLPGADYLATRVTDTELRLQVANMSQGRTLYCTCSALTGSSAETLYFGSGTRLTVL.

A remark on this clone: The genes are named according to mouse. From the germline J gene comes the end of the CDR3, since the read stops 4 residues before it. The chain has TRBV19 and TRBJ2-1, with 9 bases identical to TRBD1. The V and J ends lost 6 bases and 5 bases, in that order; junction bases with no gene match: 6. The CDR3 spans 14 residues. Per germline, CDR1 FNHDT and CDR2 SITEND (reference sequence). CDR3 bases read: TGTGCCAGCACCCCCCGGGACAGGGATGCT. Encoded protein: CASTPRDRDA. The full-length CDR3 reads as CASTPRDRDAEQFF.

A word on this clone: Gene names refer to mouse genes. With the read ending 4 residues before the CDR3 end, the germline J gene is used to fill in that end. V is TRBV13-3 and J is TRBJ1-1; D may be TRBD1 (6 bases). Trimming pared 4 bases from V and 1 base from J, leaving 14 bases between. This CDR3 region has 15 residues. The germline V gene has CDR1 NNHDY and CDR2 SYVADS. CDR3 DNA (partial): TGTGCCAGCAGTCCCAGGGGTGGACTAAACACA. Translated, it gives CASSPRGGLNT. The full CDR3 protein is CASSPRGGLNTEVFF.

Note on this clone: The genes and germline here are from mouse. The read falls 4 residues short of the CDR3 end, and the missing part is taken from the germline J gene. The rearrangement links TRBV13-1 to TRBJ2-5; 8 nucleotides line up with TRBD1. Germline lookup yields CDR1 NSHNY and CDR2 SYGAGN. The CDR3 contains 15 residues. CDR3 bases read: TGTGCCAGCAGTGGGACAGGGATCAGGGAAGAC. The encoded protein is CASSGTGIRED. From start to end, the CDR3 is CASSGTGIREDTQYF.